Detailed here is one T cell receptor beta chain. Its antigen is unknown. The data were produced by immunoSEQ multiplex PCR, yet TCRdb's version contains in-frame clones alone and is incomplete. The table records about 7,800 clones, about three quarters of them present only once. Regarding time point: cycle 4 day 1 (C4D1), after six to seven weeks of nivolumab. Each patient experienced a relapse that followed autologous stem cell transplantation, and brentuximab vedotin exposure varied. From thawed PBMCs, CD8+ T cells were isolated by magnetic negative selection. Patients showed best responses of complete response, partial response or progressive disease. These data belong to a study of PD-1 blockade in classical Hodgkin lymphoma. Notes on the study in general: Relative to healthy donors, newly diagnosed patients reportedly had lower baseline TCR diversity, which was reported as lower still in relapsed/refractory patients. CD4+ TCR diversity rose significantly by C4D1, and CD8+ TCR diversity did not. Complete responders matched newly diagnosed patients in baseline diversity.

Trimming shortened V by 5 bases and J by 4 bases, and 14 bases separated the two germline ends. Germline lookup yields CDR1 MNHEY and CDR2 SMNVEV (reference sequence). This CDR3 spans 15 amino acids. The clonotype comes from a human donor with classical Hodgkin lymphoma. This rearrangement joins TRBV27 to TRBJ2-2, with D tentatively TRBD1 or TRBD2 (5 bases each). The input for sequencing was CD8+ T cells from blood, taken before the fourth cycle of nivolumab. The chain's CDR3 is CASSIIKGSTGELFF. The CDR3 nucleotides read TGTGCCAGCAGTATTATCAAGGGGAGCACCGGGGAGCTGTTTTTT.